Here is one T cell receptor (beta chain) with its context. Its antigen remains unidentified. The entirety of the isolated RNA underwent reverse transcription, so expressed TCRB transcripts were sequenced. TCRdb keeps only in-frame clones here, not all; method: immunoSEQ multiplex PCR. This sample has approximately 150,000 clones, with 13% found just once. This entry comes from a study of beta chain features in type 1 diabetes. The study, taken as a whole, reports: Moderate yet significant TCRB CDR3 shortening was seen in Type 1 diabetes patients in all four CD4+ subsets.

This CDR3 has 15 residues. Germline V gives CDR1 SGHNT, CDR2 YYREEE (reference sequence). V was cut by 0 bases and J by 4 bases, with 10 bases left in between. The clonotype was recovered from a man between 18 and 35 years old with type 1 diabetes. The genes are TRBV5-4 and TRBJ2-2; a possible D gene is TRBD1 (5 bases). Sample: central memory CD4+ T cells from blood. CDR3 bases: TGTGCCAGCAGCTTGGAAGGGGTCTCCACCGGGGAGCTGTTTTTT. Its protein is CASSLEGVSTGELFF. Full variable domain (outside the CDR3, taken from reference TRBV5-4 and TRBJ2-2): ETGVTQSPTHLIKTRGQQVTLRCSSQSGHNTVSWYQQALGQGPQFIFQYYREEENGRGNFPPRFSGLQFPNYSSELNVNALELDDSALYLCASSLEGVSTGELFFGEGSRLTVL.